The following is a T cell receptor beta chain sequence with its context. This sample stems from a study of shared T cell receptors in the human thymus. The germline CDR1 and CDR2 sequences are SQVTM and ANQGSEA. Trimming pared 4 bases from V and 5 bases from J, leaving 18 bases between. The CDR3 loop spans 15 amino acids. Profiling relied on immunoSEQ multiplex PCR, and the TCRdb table lists in-frame clones only, not all of them. The table records some 640,000 clones, more than 70% of them present only once. The same sample was also studied in work on human thymus T cells. This second study says: Corrective heart surgery yielded resections, and these provided the thymus tissue.

The source of this sequence is a boy under two years old with a congenital heart defect. The sample was thymocytes. This chain uses TRBV29-1 with TRBJ2-1, with D tentatively TRBD1 (6 bases). In nucleotides, the CDR3 is TGCAGCGTTGTAGCACTAGGGCAGGGGAACAATGAGCAGTTCTTC. Residues: CSVVALGQGNNEQFF.